This TCR beta chain was identified during a study of regulatory T cells in long-lasting Graves disease. Study overall: Antithyroid drugs had been taken by newly diagnosed Graves' patients for under 3 months.

With iRepertoire HTBI primers and Arm-PCR of CDR3 regions, TCR beta libraries were built. From the multiplex PCR reads, TCRdb called clonotypes with MiXCR, one entry per CDR3 protein. The repertoire consists of roughly 430,000 distinct CDR3 sequences, with 15% to 20% occurring once and the leading ten covering roughly a tenth. Germline V gives CDR1 MNHNS, CDR2 SASEGT. V lost 0 bases and J 6 bases, leaving 12 bases between the germline ends. This CDR3 is built from 14 residues. As for time point: newly diagnosed GD, antithyroid drugs for less than 3 months. Making the TCR library involved RNA that had been extracted from PBMCs. This clonotype was observed at least ten times. Its antigen is unknown. Whole-study results and caveats: With a small sample size, accuracy may have been reduced.

A further study also used this sample, focusing on T cells in Graves' hyperthyroidism and ophthalmopathy.

The receptor was isolated from a woman in her 30s with Graves disease. The chain recombines TRBV6-1 with TRBJ2-7; D is possibly TRBD2 (6 bases). The sample was peripheral blood mononuclear cells (PBMCs), taken at new diagnosis, from a patient treated with antithyroid drugs. Here the CDR3 reads CASSEARDFIEQYF. CDR3 bases: TGTGCCAGCAGTGAAGCCCGGGACTTTATCGAGCAGTACTTC.